A single sample is the source of the 17 T cell receptor beta chains below, sequenced in a study of cytomegalovirus exposure and HLA in healthy donors. Sequencing was performed with immunoSEQ multiplex PCR; in TCRdb, only in-frame clones are kept and a portion is missing. Among some 130,000 clones, approximately 90% were seen once, and the ten largest hold about 6.9%. Sequenced material: PBMCs. All receptors derive from a woman aged 18 to 35 in good health and CMV-seropositive.

The V call is TRBV6-6, the J call TRBJ2-1, with D tentatively TRBD2 (5 bases). Trimming left V 0 bases short and J 6 bases short, with 12 bases between. Looked up from germline, CDR1 is MNHNY and CDR2 is SVGAGI (reference sequence). The CDR3 is 15 amino acids. The CDR3 spells CASSYSTMATNEQFF. CDR3 DNA sequence: TGTGCCAGCAGTTACTCGACTATGGCTACCAATGAGCAGTTCTTC.

The CDR3 DNA follows: TGTGCCAGCAGTGCCCTAGGGAGCGGACAGTTATCACCCCTCCACTTT. Protein: CASSALGSGQLSPLHF. The chain carries TRBV6-4 and TRBJ1-6; TRBD1 is a possible D gene (6 bases). CDR1 and CDR2 (germline): MRHNA, SNTAGT. The V end was cut by 4 bases, the J end by 10 bases, with 20 bases between. The CDR3 loop spans 16 amino acids.

This clone has just a few counts. V usage is TRBV4-1 and J usage is TRBJ2-7; the match to TRBD1 covers 11 bases. V shed 4 bases and J 7 bases; nucleotides not matched to a gene: 6. The CDR3 is 14 amino acids. The germline CDR1 and CDR2 sequences are MGHRA and YSYEKL. The CDR3 region has the DNA TGCGCCAGCAGCCTAGGACAGGGGGCGAGAGAGCAGTACTTC. Residues: CASSLGQGAREQYF.

V gene TRBV25-1 combines with J gene TRBJ1-2; a possible D gene is TRBD1 (6 bases). Trimming removed 2 bases at V and 6 bases at J, with 16 bases between. In germline, CDR1 is MGHDK, CDR2 SYGVNS. The CDR3 covers 15 residues. The CDR3 DNA reads as TGTGCCAGCAGTGAAGTACCGGACAGTCTAGATGGCTACACCTTC. The encoded protein is CASSEVPDSLDGYTF.

The chain uses TRBV2 and TRBJ1-4, with D tentatively TRBD1 (6 bases). CDR1 is SNHLY and CDR2 is FYNNEI in the germline V gene. The V and J ends lost 0 bases and 5 bases respectively, with 10 bases between them. The CDR3 sequence is 15 residues long. The CDR3 DNA reads TGTGCCAGCAGTGAAGCGAGGGGGTCGAATGAAAAACTGTTTTTT. This encodes CASSEARGSNEKLFF.

CDR3 region: CASSLLGLQRDYGYTF. DNA for the CDR3: TGTGCCAGCAGCTTGCTAGGACTCCAGAGGGACTATGGCTACACCTTC. The V and J genes are TRBV5-6 and TRBJ1-2; no reliable D call. Deletions cut 1 base from V and 3 bases from J, with 16 bases between. The CDR3 loop spans 16 amino acids. Germline CDR1 SGHDT, CDR2 YYEEEE.

The rearrangement joins TRBV5-1 to TRBJ2-3; D gene uncertain. The V gene's germline CDR1 is SGHRS and CDR2 YFSETQ. With 1 base removed from V and 4 bases from J, the gap between germline ends came to 13 bases. The CDR3 consists of 15 residues. The CDR3 loop reads CASSLRGGFADTQYF. CDR3 nucleotide sequence: TGCGCCAGCAGCTTGCGAGGCGGCTTCGCAGATACGCAGTATTTT.

This clone was picked up one time. The V gene is TRBV27, the J gene TRBJ1-4, with no clear D. The CDR3 length is 14 residues. Germline CDR1 MNHEY, CDR2 SMNVEV (reference sequence). Trimming stripped 2 bases from V and 2 bases from J, with 6 bases between. DNA of the CDR3: TGTGCCAGCAGTTTAGGGCATACTAATGAAAAACTGTTTTTT. This translates into CASSLGHTNEKLFF.

The J gene is TRBJ2-5, the V gene TRBV2; tentative D call: TRBD2 (7 bases). Germline V gene lookup returns CDR1 SNHLY and CDR2 FYNNEI. Trimming stripped 5 bases from V and 1 base from J, with 11 bases between. CDR3 length: 14 residues. The CDR3 region is CASSLAGAQETQYF. The CDR3 nucleotides are TGTGCCAGCAGTCTCGCGGGGGCCCAAGAGACCCAGTACTTC.

V usage is TRBV4-2 and J usage is TRBJ1-4, with D possibly being TRBD1 (6 bases). The CDR3 spans 22 residues. Germline CDR1 reads LGHNA; CDR2 reads YNFKEQ. The V end was cut by 0 bases, the J end by 1 base, with 27 bases between. CDR3 sequence reads: CASSQDRPGARGVKGTNEKLFF. Here the CDR3 DNA reads TGTGCCAGCAGCCAAGACCGGCCGGGGGCGCGGGGGGTTAAGGGAACTAATGAAAAACTGTTTTTT.

The chain combines TRBV5-4 with TRBJ2-2; 8 nucleotides match TRBD2. Germline loops: CDR1 SGHNT, CDR2 YYREEE (reference sequence). This CDR3 is built from 17 residues. The V and J ends lost 0 bases and 1 base, in that order; junction bases with no gene match: 5. CDR3 loop: CASSLGGAGVNTGELFF. DNA for the CDR3: TGTGCCAGCAGCTTGGGAGGAGCGGGGGTGAACACCGGGGAGCTGTTTTTT.

The J gene is TRBJ1-6, the V gene TRBV18; no definite D call. The V gene's germline CDR1 is KGHSH and CDR2 LQKENI. This CDR3 is 12 amino acids long. Trimming pared 6 bases from V and 6 bases from J, leaving 6 bases between. This CDR3 is CASSEVNSPLHF. The CDR3, as DNA: TGTGCCAGCTCTGAGGTTAATTCACCCCTCCACTTT.

The V call is TRBV18, the J call TRBJ2-1; a weak D match, TRBD1 (5 bases). The length of the CDR3 is 15 residues. CDR1 and CDR2 (germline): KGHSH, LQKENI. Between the trimmed V and J ends, which lost 0 bases and 1 base, there was a span of 7 bases. Here the CDR3 reads CASSPPGQSYNEQFF. For the CDR3, the DNA is TGTGCCAGCTCACCACCGGGGCAGTCCTACAATGAGCAGTTCTTC.

The chain links TRBV6-5 to TRBJ2-2; 8 bases map to TRBD1. Germline lookup yields CDR1 MNHEY and CDR2 SVGAGI. This CDR3 has 16 residues. J was trimmed by 5 bases and V by 2 bases; bases with no gene match: 7. The chain's CDR3 is CASSYADRGWTGELFF. As DNA, the CDR3 is TGTGCCAGCAGTTACGCCGACAGGGGATGGACCGGGGAGCTGTTTTTT.

V is TRBV6-4 and J is TRBJ1-2; TRBD1 aligns across 8 bases. The CDR3 loop spans 13 amino acids. Germline-derived CDR1 and CDR2 are MRHNA and SNTAGT. The V segment lost 6 bases and the J segment 7 bases; nucleotides outside the gene matches: 7. The CDR3, as DNA: TGTGCCAGCAGAGACGACAGGGGCAGTGGCTACACCTTC. Translation: CASRDDRGSGYTF.

The gene calls are TRBV30 and TRBJ1-2; a possible D gene is TRBD1 (6 bases). The CDR3 loop spans 15 amino acids. CDR1 is GTSNPN, CDR2 SVGIG, per germline (reference sequence). With 1 base removed from V and 4 bases from J, the gap between germline ends came to 16 bases. The CDR3 spells CAWSDGGSSSYGYTF. The CDR3 coding sequence is TGTGCCTGGAGTGATGGGGGCAGTAGTTCCTATGGCTACACCTTC.

The chain carries TRBV6-1 and TRBJ2-3; D possibly corresponds to TRBD1 (5 bases). The ends were cut back, 0 bases at V and 3 bases at J, with 10 bases in the middle. Germline assignment: CDR1 MNHNS and CDR2 SASEGT. The CDR3 spans 15 residues. Here the CDR3 DNA reads TGTGCCAGCAGTGAAGCAGGGGCCCGGACAGATACGCAGTATTTT. Its protein product is CASSEAGARTDTQYF.